The clone carrying this TCR beta chain showed up many times. Its antigen is unknown. This sample is part of a study of neurological immune-mediated disorders. It was by 5'RACE with 10-nucleotide random UMIs that the cDNA was made. MiXCR was run by TCRdb on the 5' RACE reads, yielding one entry per CDR3 protein. The sample lists under 25,000 distinct CDR3 sequences, less than 3.5% occurring once. Study-level findings and limits: No sharing of CDR3 amino acid sequences was observed among expanded clones across subjects, suggesting private repertoires in all groups.

This CDR3 is 14 amino acids long. CDR1 and CDR2 (germline): ENHRY, SYGVKD. V was pared by 10 bases and J by 0 bases, with 16 bases between. The receptor was isolated from a young woman with multiple sclerosis. The sequencing sample was made of PBMCs. V is TRBV10-3 and J is TRBJ2-7, with D possibly TRBD2 on 6 matching bases. CDR3 loop: CATQLAASSYEQYV. CDR3 nucleotides: TGTGCCACCCAACTAGCAGCCAGCTCCTACGAGCAGTACGTC.